This TCR beta chain was recovered during a study of T cell changes during pregnancy in multiple sclerosis. Germline assignment: CDR1 GTSNPN and CDR2 SVGIG (reference sequence). The ends were cut back, 2 bases at V and 2 bases at J, with 12 bases in the middle. The CDR3 contains 14 residues. Using immunoSEQ multiplex PCR, the repertoire was profiled, and TCRdb retains in-frame clones only, with some absent. Among some 52,000 clones listed, roughly 92% were seen once. The V call is TRBV30, the J call TRBJ1-2, with D possibly being TRBD1 (5 bases). This TCR derives from a female donor with multiple sclerosis, enrolled in a pregnancy study. The sample in question was CD4+ T cells from peripheral blood mononuclear cells, obtained in the third trimester of pregnancy. CDR3 in DNA: TGTGCCTGGAGTCTGGCAGGGAAGAACTATGGCTACACCTTC. Protein: CAWSLAGKNYGYTF.